These 16 T cell receptor beta chains share one sample of origin, sequenced in a study of cytomegalovirus exposure and HLA in healthy donors (dated by TCRdb to 2016 to 2017). The library was built by means of the immunoSEQ multiplex PCR assay. The multiplex PCR relied on a mix of 60 forward primers for TCR Vbeta segments and 13 reverse primers for TCR Jbeta segments. TCRdb obtained this table from immuneACCESS and retained in-frame rearrangements with V and J assigned. These tables miss some clones; where compared with another copy, unresolved V genes account for less than half of the shortfall, and the remainder is unexplained. In all, the sample holds 130,000 or so clones, and over 60% of those were seen once. About 3% of the sample is in the top ten clones. The sequencing sample was made of PBMCs. Source of these receptors: a man between 25 and 39 years old in good health and CMV-seronegative.

This clone showed up just once. This rearrangement joins TRBV30 to TRBJ1-1, with TRBD1 matching over 7 bases. With V trimmed by 3 bases and J by 4 bases, 2 bases remained unmatched. This CDR3 comprises 12 residues. Per the germline V gene, CDR1 is GTSNPN and CDR2 is SVGIG (reference sequence). For the CDR3, the DNA is TGTGCCTGGAGGGGACAGTCCACTGAAGCTTTCTTT. It is translated as CAWRGQSTEAFF.

The rearrangement joins TRBV2 to TRBJ1-2, with TRBD1 as a possible D gene (6 bases). CDR1 is SNHLY and CDR2 is FYNNEI in the germline V gene. Between the trimmed V and J ends, which lost 8 bases and 5 bases, there was a span of 18 bases. CDR3 length equals 14 residues. For the CDR3, the DNA is TGTGCCAGCCTTTCGGACAGCTCGGGATATGGCTACACCTTC. It specifies CASLSDSSGYGYTF.

The chain has TRBV11-2 and TRBJ1-1; a possible D gene is TRBD1 (5 bases). The V gene's germline CDR1 is SGHAT and CDR2 FQNNGV. CDR3 size: 14 residues. V was pared by 5 bases and J by 4 bases, with 14 bases between. The CDR3 is CASSMSGGGTEAFF. The CDR3 DNA sequence: TGTGCCAGCAGCATGAGTGGGGGGGGCACTGAAGCTTTCTTT. The whole variable domain, remainder taken from reference TRBV11-2 and TRBJ1-1, is EAGVAQSPRYKIIEKRQSVAFWCNPISGHATLYWYQQILGQGPKLLIQFQNNGVVDDSQLPKDRFSAERLKGVDSTLKIQPAKLEDSAVYLCASSMSGGGTEAFFGQGTRLTVV.

The V gene is TRBV28, the J gene TRBJ1-5, with 11 bases aligning to TRBD1. This CDR3 is built from 19 residues. Per the germline V gene, CDR1 is MDHEN and CDR2 is SYDVKM. V was clipped by 6 bases and J by 0 bases; unmatched bases: 13. Written as DNA, the CDR3 is TGTGCCAGCAGAGACAGGGGACAGGGGGTGATTTATAGCAATCAGCCCCAGCATTTT. Translating gives CASRDRGQGVIYSNQPQHF.

The chain has TRBV10-3 and TRBJ1-1; D unclear. CDR1 is ENHRY, CDR2 SYGVKD, per germline. V shed 2 bases and J shed 4 bases, with 8 bases lying between them. The CDR3 runs to 13 residues. The CDR3 sequence: CAISEDSGTEAFF. As DNA, the CDR3 is TGTGCCATCAGTGAGGATAGTGGCACTGAAGCTTTCTTT.

This clone was observed a handful of times. CDR3 DNA: TGTGCCAGCAGTGAAGCGGACAGGGGAACCTACGAGCAGTACTTC. Translation gives CASSEADRGTYEQYF. The rearrangement links TRBV2 to TRBJ2-7, with TRBD1 matching over 9 bases. The CDR3 loop spans 15 amino acids. Per the germline V gene, CDR1 is SNHLY and CDR2 is FYNNEI. V lost 0 bases and J lost 2; bases outside the gene matches: 2.

The chain links TRBV18 to TRBJ2-7; possibly TRBD2 for D (5 bases). Trimming pared 3 bases from V and 2 bases from J, leaving 17 bases between. The CDR3 totals 16 residues. The germline gives CDR1 KGHSH, CDR2 LQKENI. CDR3 nucleotide sequence: TGTGCCAGCTCACCTTCCCGTTCGGGGTCCCCCTACGAGCAGTACTTC. This sequence encodes CASSPSRSGSPYEQYF.

The CDR3: CSVEGLQGAVNEQYF. In DNA form, the CDR3 reads TGCAGCGTTGAAGGGCTACAGGGGGCGGTGAACGAGCAGTACTTC. The J gene is TRBJ2-7, the V gene TRBV29-1; 9 bases map to TRBD1. The CDR3 is 15 residues long. Germline CDR1 reads SQVTM; CDR2 reads ANQGSEA. Trimming took 1 base from V and 5 from J; bases not matched to a gene: 9.

The chain employs TRBV2 and TRBJ2-1; 9 positions match TRBD2. The V gene end was trimmed by 2 bases and the J gene end by 3 bases; junction bases not matched to a gene: 2. CDR1 is SNHLY, CDR2 FYNNEI, per germline. The CDR3 runs to 15 residues. The CDR3 sequence is CASSEQAGGYNEQFF. DNA of the CDR3: TGTGCCAGCAGTGAACAAGCGGGAGGCTACAATGAGCAGTTCTTC.

The CDR3 DNA follows: TGTGCCAGCAGCAACAGGGTCTACGAGCAGTACTTC. Protein: CASSNRVYEQYF. The chain is built from TRBV5-4 and TRBJ2-7, with D perhaps matching TRBD1 (6 bases). V gave up 4 bases and J gave up 3 bases, with 8 bases separating them. The CDR3 sequence is 12 residues long. CDR1 is SGHNT and CDR2 is YYREEE in the germline V gene (reference sequence).

The rearrangement links TRBV29-1 to TRBJ2-1, with TRBD2 identical over 12 bases. The CDR3 covers 14 residues. Germline assignment: CDR1 SQVTM and CDR2 ANQGSEA. The V and J ends lost 5 bases and 8 bases, in that order; junction bases with no gene match: 7. CDR3 sequence reads: CSVPLAGGWDEQFF. The CDR3 region has the DNA TGCAGCGTTCCGCTAGCGGGAGGGTGGGATGAGCAGTTCTTC.

The chain combines TRBV27 with TRBJ2-1; TRBD1 matches at 8 bases. V trimming: 4 bases; J trimming: 5 bases; junction bases outside the gene matches: 4. The CDR3 totals 14 residues. Germline lookup yields CDR1 MNHEY and CDR2 SMNVEV (reference sequence). The CDR3 nucleotides are TGTGCCAGCAGTTACGGACAGGGTGACAATGAGCAGTTCTTC. Protein sequence: CASSYGQGDNEQFF.

V and J are TRBV6-4 and TRBJ2-7; 11 bases are shared with TRBD2. This CDR3 is 17 amino acids long. V was clipped by 6 bases and J by 6 bases; unmatched bases: 16. Germline V lookup: CDR1 MRHNA, CDR2 SNTAGT. The CDR3 is CASRELAGVSKVGEQYF. CDR3 coding DNA: TGTGCCAGCAGGGAACTAGCGGGAGTGAGCAAGGTGGGCGAGCAGTACTTC.

V usage is TRBV6-5 and J usage is TRBJ1-1; D is perhaps TRBD1 (6 bases). The CDR3 covers 14 residues. Trimming took 5 bases from V and 1 from J, leaving 11 bases between them. Germline CDR1 reads MNHEY; CDR2 reads SVGAGI. CDR3 nucleotides: TGTGCCAGCAGTCTCAGGGGCAGGAACACTGAAGCTTTCTTT. Translation: CASSLRGRNTEAFF.

The chain combines TRBV9 with TRBJ1-3, with D tentatively TRBD1 (5 bases). Per germline, CDR1 SGDLS and CDR2 YYNGEE. The length of the CDR3 is 17 residues. V was cut by 3 bases and J by 0 bases, with 16 bases left in between. For the CDR3, the DNA is TGTGCCAGCAGCGCGAACCTACAGGCAAACTCTGGAAACACCATATATTTT. Its translation: CASSANLQANSGNTIYF.

The genes are TRBV5-7 and TRBJ2-7; TRBD1 agrees at 8 bases. TRBV5-7 is placed among ORFs of uncertain function. The CDR3 contains 14 residues. V lost 2 bases, J lost 5 bases, and 6 bases stayed unmatched. DNA of the CDR3: TGTGCCAGCAGCTTTCGGGACAGGCCCCACGAGCAGTACTTC. This encodes CASSFRDRPHEQYF.